This T cell receptor beta chain was sequenced for a study of breast tumors, draining lymph nodes, adjacent tissues. Axillary draining lymph nodes of breast cancer patients supplied the node samples. In the case of this clonotype: An end of the junction differs from the germline gene, which may be a read error.

The CDR3 contains 15 residues. The germline CDR1 and CDR2 sequences are SGHNT and YYREEE (reference sequence). In TCRdb, the multiplex PCR reads were re-called with MiXCR into one record per CDR3 protein. Of 160,000 or so distinct CDR3 sequences listed, 30% to 40% are singletons. The specimen sequenced was axillary lymph node tissue. This rearrangement joins TRBV5-4 to TRBJ1-6; D is uncertain. This receptor was taken from a female donor with breast cancer. Some clones in this sample may be carry-over from other donors' samples. The CDR3: CASSQDRAFDSPLHF. CDR3 coding DNA: TGTGCCAGCAGCCAAGATCGGGCGTTTGATTCCCCCCTCCACTTT.